This TCR delta chain came from a study of gamma-delta T cells after stem cell transplantation. TCRdb reran clone calling via CATT on the RT-PCR reads. The profile shows 12,000 to 15,000 delta-chain clones, roughly 29% of them singletons. The table lists this clone with a few counts. Germline CDR1 is GEAIGNYY and CDR2 is EKD. This CDR3 has 23 amino acids. V dropped 3 bases and J dropped 0; count of bases not matched to a gene: 26. Sample: gamma-delta T cells. The TCR originated in a human donor. It is not recorded whose cells these are; they may come from a transplant donor. The rearrangement joins TRDV2 to TRDJ2; 8 bases line up with TRDD3. The chain's CDR3 is CACDAILPVGDGQKLALTAQLFF. The CDR3 DNA is TGTGCCTGTGACGCCATCCTACCGGTGGGGGATGGCCAAAAACTCGCTTTGACAGCACAACTCTTCTTT.